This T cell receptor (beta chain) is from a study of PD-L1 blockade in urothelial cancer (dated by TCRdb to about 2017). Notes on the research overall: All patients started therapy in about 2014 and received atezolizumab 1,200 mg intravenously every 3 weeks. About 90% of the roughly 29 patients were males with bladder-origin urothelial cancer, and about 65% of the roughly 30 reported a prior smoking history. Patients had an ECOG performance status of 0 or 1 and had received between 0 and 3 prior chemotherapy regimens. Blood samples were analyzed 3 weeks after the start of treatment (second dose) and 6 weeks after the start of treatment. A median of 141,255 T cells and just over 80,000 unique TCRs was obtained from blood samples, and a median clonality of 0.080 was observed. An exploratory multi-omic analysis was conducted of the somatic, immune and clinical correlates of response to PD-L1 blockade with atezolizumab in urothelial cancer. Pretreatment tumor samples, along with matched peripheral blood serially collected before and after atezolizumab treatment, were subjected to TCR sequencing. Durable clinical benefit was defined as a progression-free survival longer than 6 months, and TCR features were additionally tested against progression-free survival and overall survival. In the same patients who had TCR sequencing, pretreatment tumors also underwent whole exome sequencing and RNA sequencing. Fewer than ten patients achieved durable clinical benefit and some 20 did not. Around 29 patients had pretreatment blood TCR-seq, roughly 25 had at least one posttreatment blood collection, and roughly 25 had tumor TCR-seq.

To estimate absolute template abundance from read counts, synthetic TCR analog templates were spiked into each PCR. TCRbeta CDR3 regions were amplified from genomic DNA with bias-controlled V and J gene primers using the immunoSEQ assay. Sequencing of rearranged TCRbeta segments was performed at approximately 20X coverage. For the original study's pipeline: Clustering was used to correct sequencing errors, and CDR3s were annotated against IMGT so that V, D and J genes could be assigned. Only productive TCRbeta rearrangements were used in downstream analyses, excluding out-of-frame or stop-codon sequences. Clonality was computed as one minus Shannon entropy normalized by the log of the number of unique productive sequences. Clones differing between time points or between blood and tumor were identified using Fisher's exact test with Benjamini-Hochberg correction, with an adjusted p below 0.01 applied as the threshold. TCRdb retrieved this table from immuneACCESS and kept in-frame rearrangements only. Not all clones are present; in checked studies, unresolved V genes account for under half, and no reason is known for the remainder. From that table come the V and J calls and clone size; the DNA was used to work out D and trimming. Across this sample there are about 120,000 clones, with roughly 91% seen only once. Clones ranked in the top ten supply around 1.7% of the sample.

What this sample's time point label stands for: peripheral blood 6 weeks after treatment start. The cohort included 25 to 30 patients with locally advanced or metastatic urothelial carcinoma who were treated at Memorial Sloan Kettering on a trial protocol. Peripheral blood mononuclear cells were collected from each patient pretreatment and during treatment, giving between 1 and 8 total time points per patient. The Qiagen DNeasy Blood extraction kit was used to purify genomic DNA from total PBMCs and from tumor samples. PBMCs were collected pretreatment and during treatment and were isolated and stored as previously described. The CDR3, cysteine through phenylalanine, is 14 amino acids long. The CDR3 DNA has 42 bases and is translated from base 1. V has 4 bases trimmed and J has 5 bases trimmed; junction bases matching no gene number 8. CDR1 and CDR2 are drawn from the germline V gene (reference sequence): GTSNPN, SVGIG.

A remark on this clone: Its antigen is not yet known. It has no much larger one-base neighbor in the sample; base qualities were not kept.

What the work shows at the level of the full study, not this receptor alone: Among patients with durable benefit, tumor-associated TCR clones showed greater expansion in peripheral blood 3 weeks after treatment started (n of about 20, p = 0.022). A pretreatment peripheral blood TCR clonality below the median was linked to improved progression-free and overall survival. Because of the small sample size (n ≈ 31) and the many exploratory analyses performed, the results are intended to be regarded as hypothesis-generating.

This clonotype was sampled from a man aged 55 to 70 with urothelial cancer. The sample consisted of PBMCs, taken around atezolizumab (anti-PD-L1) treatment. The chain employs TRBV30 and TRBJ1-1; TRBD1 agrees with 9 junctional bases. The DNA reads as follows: TGTGCCTGGACTACAGGGGGCAGTTGGACTGAAGCTTTCTTT. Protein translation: CAWTTGGSWTEAFF.